This T cell receptor beta chain was sequenced in a study of blood T cell repertoires in COVID-19. Some clones are missing from TCRdb's copy, which holds only in-frame ones; the method was immunoSEQ multiplex PCR. This sample has fewer than 200,000 clones, with around 90% found just once. Germline V gives CDR1 WSHSY, CDR2 SAAADI. The V and J ends lost 10 bases and 1 base, in that order; junction bases with no gene match: 11. The CDR3 runs 16 residues. The chain is built from TRBV10-2 and TRBJ1-3, with 9 bases matching TRBD1. The sequence was obtained from a man aged 35-49 years with active or convalescent COVID-19. The specimen was peripheral blood. The CDR3 protein is CATTGTGLRSGNTIYF. In DNA, the CDR3 is TGCGCCACCACCGGGACAGGGTTAAGATCTGGAAACACCATATATTTT.